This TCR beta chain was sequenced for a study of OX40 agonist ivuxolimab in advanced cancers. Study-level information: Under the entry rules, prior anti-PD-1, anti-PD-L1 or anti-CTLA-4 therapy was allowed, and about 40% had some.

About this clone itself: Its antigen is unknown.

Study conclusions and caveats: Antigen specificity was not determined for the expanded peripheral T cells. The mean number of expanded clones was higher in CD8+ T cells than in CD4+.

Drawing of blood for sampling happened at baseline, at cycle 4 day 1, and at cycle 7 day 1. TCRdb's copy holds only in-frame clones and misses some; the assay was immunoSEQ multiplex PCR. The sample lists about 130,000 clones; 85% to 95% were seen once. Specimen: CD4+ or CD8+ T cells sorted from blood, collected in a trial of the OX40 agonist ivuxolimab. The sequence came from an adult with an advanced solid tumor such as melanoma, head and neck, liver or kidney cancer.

In nucleotides, the CDR3 is TGTGCCAGCAGCGTCGGGACATTGAACACTGAAGCTTTCTTT. It specifies CASSVGTLNTEAFF. V usage is TRBV9 and J usage is TRBJ1-1; D possibly corresponds to TRBD1 (6 bases). The germline V and J ends were trimmed by 2 bases and 0 bases, with 8 bases remaining between them. The V gene's germline CDR1 is SGDLS and CDR2 YYNGEE. The CDR3 sequence is 14 residues long.